This is a list of T cell receptor beta chains from one sample in a study of T cell repertoires in cytomegalovirus infection. In TCRdb, the reads were re-called with MiXCR into one record per CDR3 protein. The table shows approximately 990,000 distinct CDR3 sequences, with approximately 31% occurring only once. These receptors have no known antigen. The specimen comprised cultured CD8+ T cells from PBMCs, sampled from culture after CMV antigen stimulation. The receptors derive from a human donor in good health (CMV status not recorded). Some clones in this sample may be carry-over from other donors' samples. Both conserved end residues are part of each CDR3. D genes are given only for firm matches. Size tells how often a clone was seen (once, few, many) or the class of an expanded clone, and some rows leave it out.

size	V	D	J	DNA	CDR3
NA	TRBV4-1	NA	TRBJ2-1	TGCGCCAGCAGCCAAGTAGGCGGGGTAATAGAGCAGTTCTTC	CASSQVGGVIEQFF
NA	TRBV7-2	NA	TRBJ1-4	TGTGCCAGCAGCTACCCAGGATCTAATGAAAAACTGTTTTTT	CASSYPGSNEKLFF
NA	TRBV19	TRBD2	TRBJ2-1	TGTGCCAGTAGTATAGGCGGGGGGGGTAATGAGCAGTTCTTC	CASSIGGGGNEQFF
few	TRBV7-9	NA	TRBJ2-1	TGTGCCAGCAGCGTCAGGGGGGCTTCCTACAATGAGCAGTTCTTC	CASSVRGASYNEQFF
few	TRBV6-2/TRBV6-3	NA	TRBJ2-5	TGTGCCAGCAGTTACTCGGGGGAAGAAGAGACCCAGTACTTC	CASSYSGEEETQYF
many	TRBV7-9	NA	TRBJ1-2	TGTGCCAGCAGCTCAGGGGTGTATGGCTACACCTTC	CASSSGVYGYTF
NA	TRBV9	TRBD1	TRBJ2-1	TGTGCCAGCACCGAACAGGGGGCTCTGGATGAGCAGTTCTTC	CASTEQGALDEQFF
NA	TRBV4-1	TRBD2	TRBJ2-1	TGCGCCAGCAGCCAAGGGGGGCTGGGGGCGGGGGGAATCTACAATGAGCAGTTCTTC	CASSQGGLGAGGIYNEQFF
few	TRBV7-9	TRBD1	TRBJ2-7	TGTGCCAGCAGCTCGCGACAGGGGCAGTACTTC	CASSSRQGQYF
NA	TRBV4-1	TRBD2	TRBJ2-1	TGCGCCAGCAGCCAAGTGTCGGCAGCGGGAAATGAGCAGTTCTTC	CASSQVSAAGNEQFF
NA	TRBV7-4	NA	TRBJ2-1	TGTGCCAGCAGCTTTAGATCGGGGTTGGATGTCAATGAGCAGTTCTTC	CASSFRSGLDVNEQFF
NA	TRBV15	NA	TRBJ1-1	TGTGCCACCAGTTACGGGCCCACGCAGAACACTGAAGCTTTCTTT	CATSYGPTQNTEAFF
NA	TRBV20-1	NA	TRBJ2-7	TGCAGTGCTAGAGACGGGGAACAGGGGACTCTCGAGCAGTACTTC	CSARDGEQGTLEQYF
many	TRBV28	NA	TRBJ1-2	TGTGCCAGCAGTTTAGGACTGAGGGAGCGCCCCTATGGCTACACCTTC	CASSLGLRERPYGYTF
few	TRBV12-3/TRBV12-4	NA	TRBJ2-3	TGTGCCAGCAGACCGGACAGTCATACGCAGTATTTT	CASRPDSHTQYF
few	TRBV20-1	TRBD1	TRBJ2-5	TGCAGTGCTCACTTGGCAGGGGGCTTAGAGACCCAGTACTTC	CSAHLAGGLETQYF
few	TRBV4-1	NA	TRBJ2-5	TGCGCCAGCAGCCAAGGATCGGTTCCGACCCAAGAGACCCAGTACTTC	CASSQGSVPTQETQYF
NA	TRBV6-4	NA	TRBJ1-2	TGTGCCAGCAGTGAAGGTTCGGGACCTGGCTATGGCTACACCTTC	CASSEGSGPGYGYTF
NA	TRBV27	NA	TRBJ1-5	TGTGCCAGCAGTCCGGGACCCCGTAATCAGCCCCAGCATTTT	CASSPGPRNQPQHF
NA	TRBV7-8	TRBD1	TRBJ2-6	TGTGCCAGCAGATCGGGACAGGGTGCCTCTGGGGCCAACGTCCTGACTTTC	CASRSGQGASGANVLTF
NA	TRBV5-1	NA	TRBJ1-1	TGCGCCAGCAGCCTCTGGGAGGAGAACACTGAAGCTTTCTTT	CASSLWEENTEAFF
few	TRBV7-9	NA	TRBJ1-4	TGTGCCAGCAGCTCAACCCTACTCGAAAAACTGTTTTTT	CASSSTLLEKLFF
NA	TRBV20-1	NA	TRBJ1-2	TGCAGTGCTAGAGATCGAGATCAGGTCAACTATGGCTACACCTTC	CSARDRDQVNYGYTF
NA	TRBV19	NA	TRBJ1-1	TGTGCCAGTAGTATAGGAACAGTTGGGACTGAAGCTTTCTTT	CASSIGTVGTEAFF
few	TRBV7-9	NA	TRBJ1-1	TGTGCCAGCAGCTCGGCCGATGAAGCTTTCTTT	CASSSADEAFF
NA	TRBV4-1	TRBD1	TRBJ1-1	TGCGCCAGCAGCCAAGCGGGACAGGGGCCTCGGACTGAAGCTTTCTTT	CASSQAGQGPRTEAFF
few	TRBV6-9	NA	TRBJ2-5	TGTGCCAGCAGTTATTGTACTAGCAGACCATACCAAGAGACCCAGTACTTC	CASSYCTSRPYQETQYF
few	TRBV6-2/TRBV6-3	NA	TRBJ2-1	TGTGCCAGCAGTTCGGACCTAGACAATGAGCAGTTCTTC	CASSSDLDNEQFF
NA	TRBV27	TRBD2	TRBJ2-5	TGTGCCAGCAGTTTAGGCGGGGGAGAGGAGGCCCAGTACTTC	CASSLGGGEEAQYF
NA	TRBV7-6	NA	TRBJ2-7	TGTGCCAGCAGCTCCCCGGACAAAACCTACGAGCAGTACTTC	CASSSPDKTYEQYF
few	TRBV20-1	TRBD2	TRBJ2-7	TGCAGTGCTAGGAGCGGGGAGGCCTACGAGCAGTACTTC	CSARSGEAYEQYF
few	TRBV12-3/TRBV12-4	NA	TRBJ2-2	TGTGCCAGCATTCAGTCGGGGGAGCTGTTTTTT	CASIQSGELFF
NA	TRBV6-1	NA	TRBJ2-1	TGTGCCAGCAGCCCGGCCAGAACATACAATGAGCAGTTCTTC	CASSPARTYNEQFF
many	TRBV12-3/TRBV12-4	NA	TRBJ1-2	TGTGCCAGCAGTTTGAGCAGCGGCTATGGCTACACCTTC	CASSLSSGYGYTF
few	TRBV4-2	TRBD1	TRBJ1-4	TGTGCCAGCAGCCAAGATGGGGACAGGGGTAATGAAAAACTGTTTTTT	CASSQDGDRGNEKLFF
many	TRBV7-6	TRBD1	TRBJ2-7	TGTGCCAGCAGCTCGGGACAGGGTACCTACGAGCAGTACTTC	CASSSGQGTYEQYF
NA	TRBV10-3	NA	TRBJ1-1	TGTGCCAGCCGGGACCGCAGTGACACTGAAGCTTTCTTT	CASRDRSDTEAFF
few	TRBV6-5	NA	TRBJ1-1	TGTGCCAGCAGTTACTCGTCCGCGACTGAAGCTTTCTTT	CASSYSSATEAFF
NA	TRBV4-3	NA	TRBJ2-1	TGCGCCAGCAGCCAAGATTTCTGGGGTACCAGCTCCTACAATGAGCAGTTCTTC	CASSQDFWGTSSYNEQFF
few	TRBV7-9	NA	TRBJ1-5	TGTGCCAGCAGCCCCTCGGGATTCGAGGTGGCCCAGCATTTT	CASSPSGFEVAQHF
NA	TRBV6-5	NA	TRBJ2-7	TGTGCCAGCAGTACCACGGACTTCTCCTACGAGCAGCACTTC	CASSTTDFSYEQHF
NA	TRBV28	TRBD2	TRBJ2-3	TGTGCCAGCAGTCCGGGGGGACTAGCGGACACAGATACGCAGTATTTT	CASSPGGLADTDTQYF
many	TRBV10-3	TRBD2	TRBJ2-5	TGTGCCATCGGGGGACTAGCGGCTGAGACCCAGTACTTC	CAIGGLAAETQYF
few	TRBV7-4	TRBD2	TRBJ2-4	TGTGCCAGCAGCTCCCTCGGGGGAGGGCAGAAAAACATTCAGTACTTC	CASSSLGGGQKNIQYF
NA	TRBV6-2/TRBV6-3	NA	TRBJ2-2	TGTGCCAGCAGTTACTCAGCGGACCGGGCGAACACCGGGGAGCTGTTTTTT	CASSYSADRANTGELFF
NA	TRBV7-8	NA	TRBJ2-3	TGTGCCAGCAGCTCGGCAGTCCAAACGCAGTATTTT	CASSSAVQTQYF
few	TRBV19	TRBD1	TRBJ2-2	TGTGCCAGTAGTGCCCGGACAGGGGGGCGACCCGGGGAGCTGTTTTTT	CASSARTGGRPGELFF
NA	TRBV5-4	NA	TRBJ1-1	TGTGCCAGCAGTACAAGGCTGGGCCACAGATTGAACACTGAAGCTTTCTTT	CASSTRLGHRLNTEAFF
many	TRBV12-3/TRBV12-4	NA	TRBJ1-5	TGTGCCAGCAGTTTTTCTGAGGGGCGTCAGCCCCAGCATTTT	CASSFSEGRQPQHF
few	TRBV27	TRBD1	TRBJ1-1	TGTGCCAGCAGTTTAAGAGGGGGCGCGGCGGTCACTGAAGCTTTCTTT	CASSLRGGAAVTEAFF
few	TRBV27	NA	TRBJ2-7	TGTGCCAGCGGCGCCGAGGGATACGAGCAGTACTTC	CASGAEGYEQYF
NA	TRBV4-1	NA	TRBJ1-3	TGCGCCAGCAGGAACACAGGGCTATCCGGAAACACCATATATTTT	CASRNTGLSGNTIYF
many	TRBV6-5	NA	TRBJ1-1	TGTGCCAGCAAAACGGACGCCACTGAAGCTTTCTTT	CASKTDATEAFF
many	TRBV12-3/TRBV12-4	NA	TRBJ2-3	TGTGCCAGCAGTTTAGCGGGTTCCCACACAGATACGCAGTATTTT	CASSLAGSHTDTQYF